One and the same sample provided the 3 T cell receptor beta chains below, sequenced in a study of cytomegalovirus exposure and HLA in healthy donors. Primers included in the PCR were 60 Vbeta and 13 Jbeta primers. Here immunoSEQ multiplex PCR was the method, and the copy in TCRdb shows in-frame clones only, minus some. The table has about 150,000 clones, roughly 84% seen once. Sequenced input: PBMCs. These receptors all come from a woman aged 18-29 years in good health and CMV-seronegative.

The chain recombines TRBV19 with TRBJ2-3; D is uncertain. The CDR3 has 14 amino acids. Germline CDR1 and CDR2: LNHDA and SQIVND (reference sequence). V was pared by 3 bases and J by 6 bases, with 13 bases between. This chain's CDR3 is CASSIPRSFDTQYF. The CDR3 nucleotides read TGTGCCAGTAGTATCCCCCGCAGTTTCGATACGCAGTATTTT.

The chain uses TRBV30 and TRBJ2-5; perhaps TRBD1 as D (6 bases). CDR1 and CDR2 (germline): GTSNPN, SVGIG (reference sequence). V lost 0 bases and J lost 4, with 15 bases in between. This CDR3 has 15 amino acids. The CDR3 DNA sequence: TGTGCCTGGAGTGTTATTGGGGGCTCCGGAGAGACCCAGTACTTC. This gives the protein CAWSVIGGSGETQYF. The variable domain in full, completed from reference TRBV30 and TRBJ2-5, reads SQTIHQWPATLVQPVGSPLSLECTVEGTSNPNLYWYRQAAGRGLQLLFYSVGIGQISSEVPQNLSASRPQDRQFILSSKKLLLSDSGFYLCAWSVIGGSGETQYFGPGTRLLVL.

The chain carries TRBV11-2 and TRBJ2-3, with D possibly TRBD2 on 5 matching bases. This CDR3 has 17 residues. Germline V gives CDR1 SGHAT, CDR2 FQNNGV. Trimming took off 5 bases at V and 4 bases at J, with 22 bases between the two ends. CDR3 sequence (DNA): TGTGCCAGCAGCCTACAACCTTCTGGACTTAGCCCAGATACGCAGTATTTT. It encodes CASSLQPSGLSPDTQYF.